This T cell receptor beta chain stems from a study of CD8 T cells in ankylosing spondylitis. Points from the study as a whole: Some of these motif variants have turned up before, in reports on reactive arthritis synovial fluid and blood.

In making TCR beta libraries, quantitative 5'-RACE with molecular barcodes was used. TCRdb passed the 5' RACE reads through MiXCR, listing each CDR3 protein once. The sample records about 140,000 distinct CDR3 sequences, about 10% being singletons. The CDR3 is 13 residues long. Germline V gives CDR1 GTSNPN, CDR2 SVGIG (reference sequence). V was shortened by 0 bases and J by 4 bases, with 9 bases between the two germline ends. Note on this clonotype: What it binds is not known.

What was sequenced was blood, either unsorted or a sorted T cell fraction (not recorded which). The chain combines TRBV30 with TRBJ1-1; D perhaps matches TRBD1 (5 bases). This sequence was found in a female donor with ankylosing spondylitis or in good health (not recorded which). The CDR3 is CAWSVSGGTEAFF. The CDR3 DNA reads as TGTGCCTGGAGTGTATCTGGGGGCACTGAAGCTTTCTTT. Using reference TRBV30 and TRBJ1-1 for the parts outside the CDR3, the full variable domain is SQTIHQWPATLVQPVGSPLSLECTVEGTSNPNLYWYRQAAGRGLQLLFYSVGIGQISSEVPQNLSASRPQDRQFILSSKKLLLSDSGFYLCAWSVSGGTEAFFGQGTRLTVV.